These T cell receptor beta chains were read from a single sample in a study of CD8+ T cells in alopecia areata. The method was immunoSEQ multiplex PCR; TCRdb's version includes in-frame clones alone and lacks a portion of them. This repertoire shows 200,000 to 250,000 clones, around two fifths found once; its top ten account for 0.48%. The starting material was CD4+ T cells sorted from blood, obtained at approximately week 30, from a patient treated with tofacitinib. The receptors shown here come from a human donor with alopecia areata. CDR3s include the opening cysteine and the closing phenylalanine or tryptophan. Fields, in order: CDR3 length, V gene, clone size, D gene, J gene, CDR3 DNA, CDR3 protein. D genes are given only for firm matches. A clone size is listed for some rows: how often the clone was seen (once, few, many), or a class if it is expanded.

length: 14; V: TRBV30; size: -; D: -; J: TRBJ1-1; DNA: TGTGCCTGGAGTTCGGGGATTCAGAACACTGAAGCTTTCTTT; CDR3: CAWSSGIQNTEAFF
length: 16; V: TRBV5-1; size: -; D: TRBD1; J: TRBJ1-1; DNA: TGCGCCAGCAGCTTGGGCGACAGGGTAAAGCCCACTGAAGCTTTCTTT; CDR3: CASSLGDRVKPTEAFF
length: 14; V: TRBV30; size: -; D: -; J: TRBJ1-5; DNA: TGTGCCTGGAGTCGGGACGGTGGTAATCAGCCCCAGCATTTT; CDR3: CAWSRDGGNQPQHF
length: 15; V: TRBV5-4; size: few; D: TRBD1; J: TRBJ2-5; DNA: TGTGCCAGCAGCGGGGGACAGGGAGGGCAAGAGACCCAGTACTTC; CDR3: CASSGGQGGQETQYF
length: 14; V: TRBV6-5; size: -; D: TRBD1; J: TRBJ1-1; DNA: TGTGCCAGCAGTTCGGACAGGGGGCTCACTGAAGCTTTCTTT; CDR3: CASSSDRGLTEAFF
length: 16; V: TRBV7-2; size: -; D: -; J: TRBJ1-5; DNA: TGTGCCAGCAGCTTAACGGGCGGCGGGAGTAATCAGCCCCAGCATTTT; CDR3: CASSLTGGGSNQPQHF
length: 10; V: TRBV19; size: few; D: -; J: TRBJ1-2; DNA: TGTGCCAGTAGTCATCAAGGCTACACCTTC; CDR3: CASSHQGYTF
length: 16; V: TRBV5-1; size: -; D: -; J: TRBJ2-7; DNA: TGCGCCAGCAGCTTGACAGGGGGGGTGAATTCCTACGAGCAGTACTTC; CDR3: CASSLTGGVNSYEQYF
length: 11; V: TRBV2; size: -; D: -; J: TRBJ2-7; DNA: TGTGCCAGCAGACAGGCCTACGAGCAGTACTTC; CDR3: CASRQAYEQYF
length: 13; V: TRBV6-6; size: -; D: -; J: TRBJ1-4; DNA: TGTGCCAGCAGTCGGGACTTCGCGGAAAGACTGTTTTTT; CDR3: CASSRDFAERLFF
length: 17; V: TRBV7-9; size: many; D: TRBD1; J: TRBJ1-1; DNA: TGTGCCAGCAGCGGAACAGGGGGCAACCACATGAACACTGAAGCTTTCTTT; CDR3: CASSGTGGNHMNTEAFF
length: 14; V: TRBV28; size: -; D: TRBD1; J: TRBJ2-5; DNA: TGTGCCAGCAGCAACAGGGGTCGCCAAGAGACCCAGTACTTC; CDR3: CASSNRGRQETQYF
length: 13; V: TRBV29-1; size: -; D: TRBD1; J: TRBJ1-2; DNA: TGCAGCGTTGAAAAGGGACAGAAATATGGCTACACCTTC; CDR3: CSVEKGQKYGYTF
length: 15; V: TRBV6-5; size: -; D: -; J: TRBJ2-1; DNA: TGTGCCAGCAGTTACGGTGTTTTGGGCTACAATGAGCAGTTCTTC; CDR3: CASSYGVLGYNEQFF
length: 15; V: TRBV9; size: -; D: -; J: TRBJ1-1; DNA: TGTGCCAGCAGCCCCCGGGCCTTGGGGAACACTGAAGCTTTCTTT; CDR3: CASSPRALGNTEAFF
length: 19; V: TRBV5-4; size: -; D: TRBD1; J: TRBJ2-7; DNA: TGTGCCAGCAGGTTACAAACGACGAGCACCGGGACAGGGGGCGAGGAGCAGTACTTC; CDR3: CASRLQTTSTGTGGEEQYF
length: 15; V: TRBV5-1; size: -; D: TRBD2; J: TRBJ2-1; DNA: TGCGCCAGCAGTCAAGACAGCCCCGGGAGGAATGAGCAGTTCTTC; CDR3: CASSQDSPGRNEQFF
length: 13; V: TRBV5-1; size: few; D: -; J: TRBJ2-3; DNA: TGCGCCAGCAGCTTCAAACAACCAGATACGCAGTATTTT; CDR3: CASSFKQPDTQYF
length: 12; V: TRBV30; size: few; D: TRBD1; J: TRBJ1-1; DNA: TGTGCCTGGAGACAGGGGGAGACTGAAGCTTTCTTT; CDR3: CAWRQGETEAFF
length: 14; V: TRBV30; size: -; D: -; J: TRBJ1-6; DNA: TGTGCCTGGAGTGTTGGGGGAGGCAGTTCACCCCTCCACTTT; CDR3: CAWSVGGGSSPLHF
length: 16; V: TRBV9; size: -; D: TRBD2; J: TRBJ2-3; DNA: TGTGCCAGCAGCGTAGATTCTAGCGGGGGCACAGATACGCAGTATTTT; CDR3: CASSVDSSGGTDTQYF
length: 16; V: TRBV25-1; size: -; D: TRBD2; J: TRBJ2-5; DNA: TGTGCCAGCAGTGCCCATAGCGGGAGGCAGGATGAGACCCAGTACTTC; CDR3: CASSAHSGRQDETQYF
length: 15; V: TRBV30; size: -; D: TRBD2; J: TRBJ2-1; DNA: TGTGCCTGGAGGGTCGGACTAGCGGGAGTCAATGAGCAGTTCTTC; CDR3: CAWRVGLAGVNEQFF
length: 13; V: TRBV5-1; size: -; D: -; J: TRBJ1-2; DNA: TGCGCCAGCAGCCCGGACAGCCACTATGGCTACACCTTC; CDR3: CASSPDSHYGYTF
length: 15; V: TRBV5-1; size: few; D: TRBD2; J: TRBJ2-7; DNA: TGCGCCAGCTATACTCCCGGGACTAGAAAAGACGAGCAGTACTTC; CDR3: CASYTPGTRKDEQYF
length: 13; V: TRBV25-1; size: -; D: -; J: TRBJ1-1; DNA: TGTGCCAGCAGTCCAGAACTGAACACTGAAGCTTTCTTT; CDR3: CASSPELNTEAFF
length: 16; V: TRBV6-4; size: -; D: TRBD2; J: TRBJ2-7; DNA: TGTGCCAGCAGTGACCCGACCGGGACTAGCGGGGACGAGCAGTACTTC; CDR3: CASSDPTGTSGDEQYF
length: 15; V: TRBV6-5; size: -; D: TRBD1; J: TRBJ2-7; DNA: TGTGCCAGCAGCCAAACTCGACAGGGACCCTACGAGCAGTACTTC; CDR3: CASSQTRQGPYEQYF
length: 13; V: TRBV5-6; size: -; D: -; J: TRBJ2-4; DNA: TGTGCCAGCAGCTTGGCCGGGGCCAACATTCAGTACTTC; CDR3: CASSLAGANIQYF
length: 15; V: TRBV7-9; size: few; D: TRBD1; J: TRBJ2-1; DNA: TGTGCCAGCAGCTTAACAGGGGTTACCTACAATGAGCAGTTCTTC; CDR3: CASSLTGVTYNEQFF
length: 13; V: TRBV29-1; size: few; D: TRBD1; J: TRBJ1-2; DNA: TGCAGCGTTGCCCGACAGGGGGCAGGTGGCTACACCTTC; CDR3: CSVARQGAGGYTF
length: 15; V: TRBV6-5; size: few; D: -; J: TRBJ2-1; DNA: TGTGCCAGCAGTTACCGGGAGAGAGGTCTCAATGAGCAGTTCTTC; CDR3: CASSYRERGLNEQFF
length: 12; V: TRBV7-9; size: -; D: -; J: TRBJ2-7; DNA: TGTGCCAGCACTCGAGAGTTTTACGAGCAGTACTTC; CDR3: CASTREFYEQYF
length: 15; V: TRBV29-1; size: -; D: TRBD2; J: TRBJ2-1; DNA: TGCAGCGTCCCCCGGACTAGCGTAACCTACAATGAGCAGTTCTTC; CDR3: CSVPRTSVTYNEQFF
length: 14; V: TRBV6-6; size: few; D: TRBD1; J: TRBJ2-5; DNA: TGTGCCAGCAGCCACCCTGGACAGGCAGAGACCCAGTACTTC; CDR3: CASSHPGQAETQYF
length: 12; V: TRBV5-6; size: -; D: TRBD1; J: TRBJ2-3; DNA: TGTGCCAGCGGACAGGTTGCAGATACGCAGTATTTT; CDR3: CASGQVADTQYF
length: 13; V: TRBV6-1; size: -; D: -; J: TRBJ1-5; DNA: TGTGCCAGCAGTGAGACGAGCAATCAGCCCCAGCATTTT; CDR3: CASSETSNQPQHF
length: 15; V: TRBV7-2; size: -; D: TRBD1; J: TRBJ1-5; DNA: TGTGCCAGCAGCTTAGGGGGACAGATCAATCAGCCCCAGCATTTT; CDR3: CASSLGGQINQPQHF
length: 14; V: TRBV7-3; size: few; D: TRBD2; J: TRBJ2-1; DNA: TGTGCCAGCAGCTTAAGAGGACTAGCGGGGGAGCAGTTCTTC; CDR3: CASSLRGLAGEQFF
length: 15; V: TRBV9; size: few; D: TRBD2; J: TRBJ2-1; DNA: TGTGCCAGCAGGGCTAGCGGGAGCGCCTACAATGAGCAGTTCTTC; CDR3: CASRASGSAYNEQFF
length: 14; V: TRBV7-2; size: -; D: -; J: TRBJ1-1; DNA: TGTGCCAGCAGCCAAGTAAGAAAAGGCACTGAAGCTTTCTTT; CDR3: CASSQVRKGTEAFF
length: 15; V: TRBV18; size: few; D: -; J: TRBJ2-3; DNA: TGTGCCAGCTCACCTAACGGGGGAAGCACAGATACGCAGTATTTT; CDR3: CASSPNGGSTDTQYF
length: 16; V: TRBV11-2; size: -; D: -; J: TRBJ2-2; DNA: TGTGCCAGCAGCTTAGGCGGCGGGTGGAACACCGGGGAGCTGTTTTTT; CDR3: CASSLGGGWNTGELFF
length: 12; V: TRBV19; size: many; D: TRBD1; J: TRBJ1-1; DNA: TGTGCCACCCGCCCAGGGGGCTCTGAAGCTTTCTTT; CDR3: CATRPGGSEAFF
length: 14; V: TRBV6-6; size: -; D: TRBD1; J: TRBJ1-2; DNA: TGTGCCAGCAGCTCAGGGACAGGGGGTCGCGGCTACACCTTC; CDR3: CASSSGTGGRGYTF
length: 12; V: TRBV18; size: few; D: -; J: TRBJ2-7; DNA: TGTGCCAGCTCACCACCCGGCTACGAGCAGTACTTC; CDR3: CASSPPGYEQYF
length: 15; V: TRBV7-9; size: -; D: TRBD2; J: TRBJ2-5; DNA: TGTGCCAGCAGCTACGCAGGGAGGGGTCCAGAGACCCAGTACTTC; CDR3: CASSYAGRGPETQYF
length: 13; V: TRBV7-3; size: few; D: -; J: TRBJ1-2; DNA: TGTGCCAGCAGCTTAGAGGGGTTTTATGGCTACACCTTC; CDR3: CASSLEGFYGYTF
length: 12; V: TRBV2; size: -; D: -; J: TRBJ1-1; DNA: TGTGCCAGCACCGAGGGGGGGAGTGGAGCTTTCTTT; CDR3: CASTEGGSGAFF
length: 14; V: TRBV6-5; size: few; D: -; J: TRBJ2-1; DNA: TGTGCCAGCAATCGGGGACACAATTACAATGAGCAGTTCTTC; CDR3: CASNRGHNYNEQFF
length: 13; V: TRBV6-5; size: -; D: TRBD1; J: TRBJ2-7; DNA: TGTGCCAGCAGTCCCTACAGGGGCCACGAGCAGTACTTC; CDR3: CASSPYRGHEQYF
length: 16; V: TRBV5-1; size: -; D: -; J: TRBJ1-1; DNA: TGCGCCAGCAGCCACGGGTCAGGGCGGGTAGGCACTGAAGCTTTCTTT; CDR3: CASSHGSGRVGTEAFF
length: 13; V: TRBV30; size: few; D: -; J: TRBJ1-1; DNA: TGTGCCTGGAAGCGATTCATGAACACTGAAGCTTTCTTT; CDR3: CAWKRFMNTEAFF
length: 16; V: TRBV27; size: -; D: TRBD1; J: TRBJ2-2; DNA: TGTGCCAGCAGTGGAGGACAGGCTCGGGACACCGGGGAGCTGTTTTTT; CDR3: CASSGGQARDTGELFF
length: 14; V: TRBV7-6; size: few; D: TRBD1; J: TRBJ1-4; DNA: TGTGCCAGCAGCTTAAGGGGGCCTAATGAAAAACTGTTTTTT; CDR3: CASSLRGPNEKLFF
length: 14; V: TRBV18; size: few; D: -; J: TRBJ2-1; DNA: TGTGCCAGCTCACCGAAGGAGGGCTACAATGAGCAGTTCTTC; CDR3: CASSPKEGYNEQFF
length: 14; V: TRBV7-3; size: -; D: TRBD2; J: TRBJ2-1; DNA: TGTGCCAGCAGCTCATCGGGGACTAACAATGAGCAGTTCTTC; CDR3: CASSSSGTNNEQFF